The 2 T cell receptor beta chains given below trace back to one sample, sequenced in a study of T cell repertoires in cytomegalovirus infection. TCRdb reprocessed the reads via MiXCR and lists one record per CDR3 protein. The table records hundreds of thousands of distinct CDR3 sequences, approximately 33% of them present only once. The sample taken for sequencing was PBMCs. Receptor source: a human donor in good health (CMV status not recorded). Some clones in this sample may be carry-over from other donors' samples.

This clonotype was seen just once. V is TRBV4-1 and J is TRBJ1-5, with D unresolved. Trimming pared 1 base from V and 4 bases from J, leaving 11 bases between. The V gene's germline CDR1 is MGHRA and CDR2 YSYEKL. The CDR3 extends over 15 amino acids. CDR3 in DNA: TGCGCCAGCAGCCAAGCGATTAGAGGGAATCAGCCCCAGCATTTT. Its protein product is CASSQAIRGNQPQHF.

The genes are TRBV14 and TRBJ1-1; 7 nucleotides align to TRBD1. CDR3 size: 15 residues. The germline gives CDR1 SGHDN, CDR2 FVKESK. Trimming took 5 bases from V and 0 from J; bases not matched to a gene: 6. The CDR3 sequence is CASSTQGGVNTEAFF. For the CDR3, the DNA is TGTGCCAGCAGCACGCAGGGGGGGGTGAACACTGAAGCTTTCTTT.